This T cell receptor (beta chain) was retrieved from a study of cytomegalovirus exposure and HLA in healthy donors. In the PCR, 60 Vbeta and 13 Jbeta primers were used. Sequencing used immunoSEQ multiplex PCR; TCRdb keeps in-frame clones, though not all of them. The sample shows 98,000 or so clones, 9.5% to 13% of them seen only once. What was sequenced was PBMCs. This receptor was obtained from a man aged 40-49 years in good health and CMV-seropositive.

The CDR3 nucleotides are TGTGCCAGCAGCCAAGATCAAGGGGGGGCACTGAGGGGCTACACCTTC. Protein: CASSQDQGGALRGYTF. The V call is TRBV14, the J call TRBJ1-2; a weak D match, TRBD1 (6 bases). The ends were cut back, 0 bases at V and 8 bases at J, with 19 bases in the middle. The CDR3 runs to 16 residues. Germline V CDR1 and CDR2: SGHDN, FVKESK.